This record looks at one T cell receptor beta chain sequence and its context. No antigen is known for it. CDR3 length: 15 amino acids. Germline V gives CDR1 LNHDA, CDR2 SQIVND (reference sequence). The V end lost 1 base, the J end lost 8 bases, and 15 bases lay between the germline ends. This sample is drawn from a study of PD-1 blockade in classical Hodgkin lymphoma. In the study overall: With a 2-week interval, patients received intravenous nivolumab at 3 mg/kg. Regarding the study as a whole: The study reported lower baseline TCR diversity in newly diagnosed patients than in healthy donors. Only CD4+ TCR diversity, not CD8+, had risen significantly by C4D1.

Some clones are missing from TCRdb's copy, which holds only in-frame ones; the method was immunoSEQ multiplex PCR. The sample yields about 20,000 clones, roughly 90% seen once. Time point noted: cycle 4 day 1 (C4D1), after five to seven weeks of nivolumab. Each and every patient relapsed after autologous stem cell transplantation, and patients got differing brentuximab vedotin exposure. Thawed PBMCs were the source of CD8+ T cells, obtained through magnetic negative selection. Relapsed/refractory classical Hodgkin lymphoma patients had complete, partial or progressive responses. The TCR comes from a human donor with classical Hodgkin lymphoma. The rearrangement uses TRBV19 and TRBJ2-1, with D possibly being TRBD2 (6 bases). The sequenced sample was CD8+ T cells from blood, obtained before the fourth cycle of nivolumab. CDR3 amino acids: CASSIVRDSYYEQFF. The DNA of the CDR3 is TGTGCCAGTAGTATAGTTCGGGACTCCTATTATGAGCAGTTCTTC.